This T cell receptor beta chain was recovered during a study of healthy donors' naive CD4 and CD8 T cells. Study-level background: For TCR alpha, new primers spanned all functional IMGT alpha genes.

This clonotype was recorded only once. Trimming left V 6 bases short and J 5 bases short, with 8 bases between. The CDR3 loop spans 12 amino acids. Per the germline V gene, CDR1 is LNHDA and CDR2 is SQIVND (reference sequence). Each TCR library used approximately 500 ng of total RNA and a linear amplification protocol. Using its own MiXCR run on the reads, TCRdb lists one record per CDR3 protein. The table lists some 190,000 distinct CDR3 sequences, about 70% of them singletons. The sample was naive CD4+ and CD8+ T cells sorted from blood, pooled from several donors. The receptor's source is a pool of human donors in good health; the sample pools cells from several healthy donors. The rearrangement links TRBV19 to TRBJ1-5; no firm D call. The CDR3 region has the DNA TGTGCCAGTAGAGGGCTGGATCAGCCCCAGCATTTT. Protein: CASRGLDQPQHF. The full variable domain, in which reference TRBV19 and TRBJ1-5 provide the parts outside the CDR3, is DGGITQSPKYLFRKEGQNVTLSCEQNLNHDAMYWYRQDPGQGLRLIYYSQIVNDFQKGDIAEGYSVSREKKESFPLTVTSAQKNPTAFYLCASRGLDQPQHFGDGTRLSIL.